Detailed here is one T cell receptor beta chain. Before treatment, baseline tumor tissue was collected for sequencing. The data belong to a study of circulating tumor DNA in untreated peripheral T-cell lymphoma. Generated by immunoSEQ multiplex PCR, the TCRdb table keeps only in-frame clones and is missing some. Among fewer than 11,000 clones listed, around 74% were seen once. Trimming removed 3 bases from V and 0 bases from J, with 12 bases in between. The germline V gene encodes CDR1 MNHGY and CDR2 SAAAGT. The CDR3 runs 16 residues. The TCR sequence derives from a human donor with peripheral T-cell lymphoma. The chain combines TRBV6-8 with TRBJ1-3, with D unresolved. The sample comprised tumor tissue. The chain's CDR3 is CASSYAPGSSGNTIYF. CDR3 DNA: TGTGCCAGCAGTTATGCGCCAGGAAGCTCTGGAAACACCATATATTTT.